The clone carrying this T cell receptor (beta chain) was observed a few times. This entry is derived from a study of T cell responses to AZD1222 COVID-19 vaccine. Repertoires were generated with immunoSEQ multiplex PCR, while TCRdb's copy carries only in-frame clones and drops some. Of about 120,000 clones in the sample, 92% were seen once. The CDR3 covers 15 residues. The V gene's germline CDR1 is SGDLS and CDR2 YYNGEE. V was pared by 3 bases and J by 9 bases, with 16 bases between. The chain recombines TRBV9 with TRBJ1-6; no clear D gene. The source was peripheral blood, collected on day 0 of AZD1222 vaccination. This clonotype originated in an adult in good health. In DNA form, the CDR3 reads TGTGCCAGCAGCGCCGAGCCGGTCAGCGGTTCACCCCTCCACTTT. Residues: CASSAEPVSGSPLHF.